Below, one TCR beta chain is given with its context. Its antigen remains undetermined. Within one base of it there is no much larger clone, and no base qualities were kept. These data are taken from a study of blood T cell repertoires in COVID-19 (dated by TCRdb to 2020 to 2022). Some background on the complete study: The collaborator samples originated in the United States, Italy and Spain and spanned the acute and convalescent phases of COVID-19. The prospective study material was composed of cDNA or gDNA derived from T cells, B-cell-depleted T cells, or PBMCs. The dataset comprised deeply sampled blood TCRbeta repertoires from subjects exposed to, actively infected with, or recovered from COVID-19. The repertoires were made available in a free public database intended to serve as a resource for research on the immune response to SARS-CoV-2. Samples were obtained from the ongoing ImmuneRACE study (first 160 participants) and from over a thousand subjects provided by 6 global collaborators. A de-identified subject ID, COVID-19 status, age in years and sex were almost always included in the sample metadata. Where HLA class I and class II types were available, the types were taken from metadata supplied by the sample provider, not from assay-based typing. What the research found in general, with its limitations: The quantity of clinical and demographic metadata differed by source and by participant and was supplied without curation.

Participants in the prospective study were aged roughly 18 to 100 years, lived in some 24 United States geographic areas, and enrolled through a virtual design. In the prospective study, cohorts were assigned on the basis of participant-reported clinical history obtained from a screening survey and a study questionnaire. Each participant in the prospective study had whole blood, serum and a nasopharyngeal or oropharyngeal swab collected by mobile phlebotomists. Over a roughly two-month period, participants in the prospective study had the option of providing additional blood draws and questionnaires. Blood samples from the prospective study were shipped frozen or at room temperature prior to DNA extraction. TCRbeta CDR3 regions were amplified from genomic DNA by means of the immunoSEQ Assay, a bias-controlled multiplex PCR. The paper's processing steps were these. The number of nucleated cells in each sample was estimated from the amplification of reference gene primers within the assay. To quantify the absolute abundance of each unique TCRbeta CDR3 rearrangement, sequence reads were collapsed and filtered. Productive Simpson clonality was computed per sample as the square root of Simpson's diversity index over productive rearrangements. Here the immuneACCESS table is served through TCRdb, limited to in-frame sequences with V and J called. Missing clones are a known gap in these copies; in checked studies unresolved V genes cover under half, and the rest lacks a known reason. The D gene and trimming were derived from the DNA, and the V and J assignments and clone size from that table. For this sample there are about 400,000 clones; over 75% appear just once. Of the sample, roughly 2% falls within the top ten clones.

Sample: PBMCs or T cells enriched from blood (not recorded which). The sequence was obtained from a woman aged 40 to 49 with acute COVID-19.

Here the CDR3 is given as CASSTGTAGNTIYF. The sequenced DNA: TGTGCCAGCAGCACCGGGACAGCTGGAAACACCATATATTTT. The V and J segments used are TRBV7-9 and TRBJ1-3, with 7 junctional bases fitting TRBD1. Based on the germline V gene (reference sequence), the CDR1 and CDR2 sequences are SEHNR and FQNEAQ. After removal of 5 bases from V and 2 bases from J, the junction retains 3 bases not matched to a gene. The CDR3 measures 14 amino acids from cysteine to phenylalanine. CDR3 DNA is the only sequence kept; it has 42 bases, read in frame from the first base. The entire variable domain, with the stretches around the CDR3 drawn from the reference TRBV7-9 and TRBJ1-3 proteins, is DTGVSQNPRHKITKRGQNVTFRCDPISEHNRLYWYRQTLGQGPEFLTYFQNEAQLEKSRLLSDRFSAERPKGSFSTLEIQRTEQGDSAMYLCASSTGTAGNTIYFGEGSWLTVV.